The rows below give T cell receptor beta chains drawn from one sample of a study of blood T cells in healthy people across ages. MiXCR, run by TCRdb on the 5' RACE reads, gives a single entry per CDR3 protein. The sample shows 1.6 million or so distinct CDR3 sequences, about 31% of them seen only once. The source material was blood. The receptors were gathered from a woman in her twenties or thirties in good health. Each CDR3 is given with its conserved first and last residue. A D gene is named only where the DNA matches it firmly. Clone size, where shown, is once, few, many, or a class for clones that have expanded.

J gene	V gene	D gene	clone size	CDR3 DNA	CDR3 protein
TRBJ2-5	TRBV20-1	-	-	TGCAGTGCTAAGAGCGATTTAGAGACCCAGTACTTC	CSAKSDLETQYF
TRBJ2-3	TRBV7-2	-	few	TGTGCCAGCAACAACGTAGGAGGGGGGGGCACAGATACGCAGTATTTT	CASNNVGGGGTDTQYF
TRBJ2-3	TRBV6-1	TRBD2	few	TGTGCCAGCCTCGTGGGGGCCTCAGCGGGGGGGGCAGATACGCAGTATTTT	CASLVGASAGGADTQYF
TRBJ2-1	TRBV19	TRBD2	-	TGTGCCAGTAGTACCTATCTAGCGGTCTCCTACAATGAGCAGTTCTTC	CASSTYLAVSYNEQFF
TRBJ2-1	TRBV6-5	-	-	TGTGCCGGCAGTCGAGGGCTTCCCAATGAGCAGTTCTTC	CAGSRGLPNEQFF
TRBJ1-2	TRBV10-3	TRBD1	many	TGTGCCATCAGTGAAACCGGACAGGACTATGGCTACACCTTC	CAISETGQDYGYTF
TRBJ1-1	TRBV20-1	TRBD1	-	TGCAGTGCTAGGCCCGACAGGGACTTGCCTGAAGCTTTCTTT	CSARPDRDLPEAFF
TRBJ1-1	TRBV7-9	-	-	TGTGCCAGCACCCTAGACGAGTATGAAGCTTTCTTT	CASTLDEYEAFF
TRBJ2-1	TRBV7-2	TRBD2	-	TGTGCCAGCAGCGCCGGGGGGGCCTCCAGGAATGAGCAGTTCTTC	CASSAGGASRNEQFF
TRBJ2-2	TRBV5-1	-	-	TGCGCCAGCAGCTTAGGAAATAGCGGCGCGAACACCGGGGAGCTGTTTTTT	CASSLGNSGANTGELFF
TRBJ2-3	TRBV19	TRBD2	few	TGTGCCAGTAGCCCGCCGGGACTAGCGGGGACGATCACAGATACGCAGTATTTT	CASSPPGLAGTITDTQYF
TRBJ2-3	TRBV12-3/TRBV12-4	TRBD1	-	TGTGCCAGCAGCCATACTAGAGGGGGCGCAGATACGCAGTATTTT	CASSHTRGGADTQYF
TRBJ2-7	TRBV13	TRBD2	-	TGTGCCAGCAGCTTATTGGGCGGGAGCCTCTCCTACGAGCAGTACTTC	CASSLLGGSLSYEQYF
TRBJ2-5	TRBV20-1	-	few	TGCAGTGCTAGCCCACTGCGCCTAAAAGAGACCCAGTACTTC	CSASPLRLKETQYF
TRBJ2-1	TRBV4-1	TRBD2	-	TGCGCCAGCAGCCAAGTTTGGACTAGCGGAAATGAGCAGTTCTTC	CASSQVWTSGNEQFF
TRBJ1-5	TRBV20-1	-	-	TGCAGTGCTAGTCGAATGGGGCAAGGGACAAGGGATCAGCCCCAGCATTTT	CSASRMGQGTRDQPQHF
TRBJ2-5	TRBV20-1	TRBD2	many	TGCAGTGCTGAAAATGGGAGGGTCCGGGAGACCCAGTACTTC	CSAENGRVRETQYF
TRBJ2-1	TRBV11-2	TRBD2	-	TGTGCCAGCAGCTCCCGGACTAGCGGGTCCTATATTCAGTTCTTC	CASSSRTSGSYIQFF
TRBJ2-7	TRBV24-1	-	-	TGTGCCACCAGTGATCCCCGGGACGGTGTCTCCTACGAGCAGTACTTC	CATSDPRDGVSYEQYF
TRBJ2-3	TRBV6-4	TRBD2	-	TGTGCCAGCAGCTCCGGGACTACTAACACAGATACGCAGTATTTT	CASSSGTTNTDTQYF
TRBJ1-1	TRBV28	TRBD1	-	TGTGCCAGCAGTGGGGGACAGGGGGCAGGTAGCGCTGAAGCTTTCTTT	CASSGGQGAGSAEAFF
TRBJ1-1	TRBV13	-	-	TGTGCCAGCAGAAGCGGGGGTAACACTGAAGCTTTCTTT	CASRSGGNTEAFF
TRBJ2-1	TRBV29-1	TRBD2	-	TGCAGCGCTACTGGGACTAGCGGGACATGCAATGAGCAGTTCTTC	CSATGTSGTCNEQFF
TRBJ2-3	TRBV4-1	-	many	TGCGCCAGCAGCCAAGAAGGATCCGAAGCCCTAGCCGGTACGCAGTATTTT	CASSQEGSEALAGTQYF
TRBJ1-1	TRBV6-2/TRBV6-3	-	few	TGTGCCAGCAGTTACTTTAACACTGAAGCTTTCTTT	CASSYFNTEAFF
TRBJ1-1	TRBV2	-	few	TGTGCCACGCGCGGAGAGGGGGTCACTGAAGCTTTCTTT	CATRGEGVTEAFF
TRBJ2-7	TRBV9	-	few	TGTGCCAGCAGCGTAGATGTGGGAGCCGTCTCCTACGAGCAGTACTTC	CASSVDVGAVSYEQYF
TRBJ2-1	TRBV6-2/TRBV6-3	TRBD1	few	TGTGCCAGCAGTACGTTCGGACAGGGGGCTTTCAATGAGCAGTTCTTC	CASSTFGQGAFNEQFF
TRBJ2-3	TRBV14	-	few	TGTGCCAGCAGCCATACCCACGCAGATACGCAGTATTTT	CASSHTHADTQYF
TRBJ2-7	TRBV7-9	TRBD1	-	TGTGCCAGCAGCTTAGCGCCCGGGACAGGGGTGCTCTACGAGCAGTACTTC	CASSLAPGTGVLYEQYF
TRBJ1-1	TRBV10-3	-	few	TGTGCCATCAGTGACCGGTCTCAGACAGTACTGAACACTGAAGCTTTCTTT	CAISDRSQTVLNTEAFF
TRBJ2-5	TRBV5-6	-	few	TGTGCCAGCAAATGCCTCAGTAACCGAGATCAAGAGACCCAGTACTTC	CASKCLSNRDQETQYF
TRBJ2-3	TRBV20-1	TRBD2	few	TGCAGTGCTATGGGACTAGCGGGGGGGGCTGAAGATACGCAGTATTTT	CSAMGLAGGAEDTQYF
TRBJ2-7	TRBV12-3/TRBV12-4	-	-	TGTGCCAGCAGGCTAATAGCAGGGGCCTACGAGCAGTACTTC	CASRLIAGAYEQYF
TRBJ1-1	TRBV3-1	-	few	TGTGCCAGCAGCCAAGATTGGGACGGGAACACTGAAGCTTTCTTT	CASSQDWDGNTEAFF